This T cell receptor (beta chain) was captured by sequencing in a study of blood T cell repertoires in COVID-19. As for the study in general: Samples of COVID-19 (acute and convalescent) were obtained from the United States, Italy and Spain. T cells, B-cell-depleted T cells, or PBMCs provided the cDNA or gDNA that served as material.

Followed longitudinally, the Seattle patients had been enrolled during active infection. As handled by the study authors: From reference gene primer amplification, estimates of nucleated cell counts were derived. Measured with immunoSEQ multiplex PCR; TCRdb has only the in-frame clones, and not every one. V and J calls and clone size are those listed in that table; D and trimming were worked out from the DNA. The sample includes over 150,000 clones, 70% to 90% of them seen just once. The V and J ends lost 4 bases and 4 bases, in that order; junction bases with no gene match: 6. This CDR3 is built from 15 residues. Germline CDR1 and CDR2: SGDLS and YYNGEE.

The receptor's source is a man aged 80 or over with COVID-19, enrolled during active disease. The chain joins TRBV9 to TRBJ2-3, with 10 positions matching TRBD2. Sequenced material: peripheral blood. CDR3 amino acids: CASSKSGGGADTQYF. The CDR3 DNA follows: TGTGCCAGCAGCAAAAGCGGGGGGGGCGCAGATACGCAGTATTTT.